Following are 22 T cell receptor beta chains from one sample sequenced in a study of blood T cell repertoires in COVID-19. Sequencing used immunoSEQ multiplex PCR; TCRdb keeps in-frame clones, though not all of them. The sample lists 40,000 to 50,000 clones, 86% occurring once. The sample was peripheral blood. These receptors were obtained from a woman over 75 with acute or convalescent COVID-19.

The V gene is TRBV18, the J gene TRBJ2-1, with D tentatively TRBD1 (5 bases). Looked up from germline, CDR1 is KGHSH and CDR2 is LQKENI. CDR3 length: 12 amino acids. V was cut by 6 bases and J by 7 bases, with 10 bases left in between. The CDR3 DNA reads TGTGCCAGCTCGGATACAGGTAATGAGCAGTTCTTC. Translation: CASSDTGNEQFF.

J is TRBJ2-3 and V is TRBV7-2; 7 nucleotides align to TRBD1. In germline, CDR1 is SGHTA, CDR2 FQGNSA. The CDR3 is made up of 14 amino acids. With 6 bases clipped from V and 5 bases from J, the junction kept 8 bases outside the gene matches. The CDR3 loop reads CASRLQGTQDTQYF. The CDR3 region has the DNA TGTGCCAGCAGACTACAGGGGACGCAAGATACGCAGTATTTT.

The chain joins TRBV6-6 to TRBJ1-2; 8 bases are shared with TRBD1. V shed 6 bases, J shed 6 bases, and the junction held 15 bases outside the gene matches. This CDR3 contains 16 residues. Germline CDR1 reads MNHNY; CDR2 reads SVGAGI (reference sequence). CDR3 sequence (DNA): TGTGCCAGCAGAACCAATGGAGGACAGGGATTTGATGGCTACACCTTC. It encodes CASRTNGGQGFDGYTF.

This chain joins TRBV6-5 and TRBJ2-1, with 10 bases fitting TRBD1. With 10 bases clipped from V and 6 bases from J, the junction kept 9 bases outside the gene matches. The CDR3 has 14 amino acids. CDR1 and CDR2 (germline): MNHEY, SVGAGI. In DNA, the CDR3 is TGTGCCACTTTCCGGGACAGGGGAGGCAATGAGCAGTTCTTC. It codes for CATFRDRGGNEQFF.

This clone was seen a few times. The chain has TRBV19 and TRBJ1-5; a weak D match, TRBD1 (5 bases). This CDR3 region has 15 residues. V shed 7 bases and J shed 0 bases, with 13 bases lying between them. CDR1 LNHDA and CDR2 SQIVND come from the germline V gene (reference sequence). The CDR3 is CASNGGIDSNQPQHF. The DNA of the CDR3 is TGTGCCAGTAACGGGGGAATCGATAGCAATCAGCCCCAGCATTTT.

Here the CDR3 reads CAWSARASRQETQYF. The CDR3 coding sequence is TGTGCCTGGAGTGCTCGTGCCAGTCGACAAGAGACCCAGTACTTC. The chain links TRBV30 to TRBJ2-5; D remains ambiguous. Germline V gene lookup returns CDR1 GTSNPN and CDR2 SVGIG (reference sequence). The CDR3 is 15 amino acids. Trimming removed 1 base from V and 2 bases from J, with 14 bases in between.

The rearrangement uses TRBV24-1 and TRBJ1-5, with unresolved D. CDR1 and CDR2 from the germline V gene are KGHDR and SFDVKD. The CDR3 is 12 amino acids. Trimming left V 4 bases short and J 7 bases short, with 7 bases between. CDR3 in amino acids: CATSDGKQPQHF. The CDR3 coding sequence is TGTGCCACCAGTGACGGTAAACAGCCCCAGCATTTT.

This chain joins TRBV9 and TRBJ1-1; perhaps TRBD1 as D (5 bases). Trimming left V 3 bases short and J 0 bases short, with 9 bases between. The CDR3 loop spans 14 amino acids. In germline, CDR1 is SGDLS, CDR2 YYNGEE. The CDR3 DNA is TGTGCCAGCAGCGCAGGGTCCCTGAACACTGAAGCTTTCTTT. Translated, it gives CASSAGSLNTEAFF.

The rearrangement links TRBV3-1 (or the pseudogene TRBV3-2) to TRBJ1-3, with D uncertain. Germline V gene lookup returns CDR1 LGHDT and CDR2 YNNKEL (reference sequence). Between the trimmed V and J ends, which lost 4 bases and 2 bases, there was a span of 6 bases. The CDR3 totals 13 residues. DNA for the CDR3: TGTGCCAGCAGCCCCCCCGCTGGAAACACCATATATTTT. Translation: CASSPPAGNTIYF.

CDR3: CASNRNTGELFF. The CDR3, as DNA: TGTGCCAGCAATCGGAACACCGGGGAGCTGTTTTTT. The chain employs TRBV2 and TRBJ2-2; D remains ambiguous. V was trimmed by 7 bases and J by 1 base, leaving 4 bases between them. Germline V gene lookup returns CDR1 SNHLY and CDR2 FYNNEI. The CDR3 covers 12 residues.

The chain employs TRBV27 and TRBJ2-7; 9 bases are a match to TRBD1. This CDR3 spans 14 amino acids. Germline V gene data show CDR1 as MNHEY and CDR2 as SMNVEV (reference sequence). Trimming took 6 bases from V and 6 from J; bases not matched to a gene: 9. The CDR3, as DNA: TGTGCCAGCAGCACCGGGACAGGGAAATTCGAGCAGTACTTC. Protein sequence: CASSTGTGKFEQYF.

The gene calls are TRBV30 and TRBJ2-7; 7 bases agree with TRBD2. This CDR3 is 14 amino acids long. The ends lost 4 bases at V and 1 base at J; junction bases unmatched: 7. Germline values: CDR1 GTSNPN, CDR2 SVGIG (reference sequence). This CDR3 reads CAWTLAGDSYEQYF. The DNA for the CDR3 is TGTGCCTGGACCCTCGCGGGGGATTCCTACGAGCAGTACTTC.

The V call is TRBV4-2, the J call TRBJ1-2, with TRBD1 matching over 9 bases. Germline V gene data show CDR1 as LGHNA and CDR2 as YNFKEQ. This CDR3 is 15 amino acids long. J lost 4 bases, V lost 1 base, and 4 bases had no gene match. The CDR3 reads CASSQVTGGSYGYTF. Written as DNA, the CDR3 is TGTGCCAGCAGCCAAGTCACAGGGGGCAGCTATGGCTACACCTTC.

V and J are TRBV5-1 and TRBJ1-4; tentative D call: TRBD1 (6 bases). V gave up 3 bases and J gave up 0 bases, with 18 bases separating them. The CDR3 loop spans 18 amino acids. CDR1 and CDR2 from the germline V gene are SGHRS and YFSETQ. The CDR3 spells CASSSGTGSRSTNEKLFF. For the CDR3, the DNA is TGCGCCAGCAGCTCCGGTACAGGGTCCAGGTCAACTAATGAAAAACTGTTTTTT.

The gene calls are TRBV7-8 and TRBJ2-7; 8 bases are shared with TRBD1. The CDR3 covers 15 residues. CDR1 SGHVS and CDR2 FQNEAQ come from the germline V gene. V shed 5 bases and J 3 bases; nucleotides not matched to a gene: 9. CDR3 coding DNA: TGTGCCAGCAGCCCCTCCGGGACAGGAAGCTACGAGCAGTACTTC. It yields the protein CASSPSGTGSYEQYF.

In nucleotides, the CDR3 is TGTGCCAGCAGTCCCCAAACAGTTTCGGATCAGCCCCAGCATTTT. Its protein product is CASSPQTVSDQPQHF. V usage is TRBV21-1 and J usage is TRBJ1-5; the D call in the table, TRBD1, was not verified against the DNA. TRBV21-1 is tagged as a pseudogene. This CDR3 region has 15 residues.

The V gene is TRBV19, the J gene TRBJ1-3, with 9 bases fitting TRBD1. This CDR3 comprises 16 residues. With V trimmed by 7 bases and J by 1 base, 8 bases remained unmatched. CDR1 is LNHDA, CDR2 SQIVND, per germline (reference sequence). CDR3: CASTPGTGTSGNTIYF. CDR3 nucleotide sequence: TGTGCCAGTACCCCCGGGACAGGGACATCTGGAAACACCATATATTTT.

This chain connects TRBV18 to TRBJ1-6; 7 bases fit TRBD1. Germline V gives CDR1 KGHSH, CDR2 LQKENI. The CDR3 has 15 amino acids. V gave up 3 bases and J gave up 10 bases; unmatched junction bases: 9. The CDR3 coding sequence is TGTGCCAGCTCACCGTCGACAGGGAAGGTCTCACCCCTCCACTTT. It encodes CASSPSTGKVSPLHF.

V and J are TRBV3-1 (or the pseudogene TRBV3-2) and TRBJ1-2; D uncertain. The V gene lost 0 bases and the J gene lost 0 bases, with 11 bases spanning the gap. In germline, CDR1 is LGHDT, CDR2 YNNKEL (reference sequence). The CDR3 spans 16 residues. CDR3 nucleotide sequence: TGTGCCAGCAGCCAAGAGGGAGGACGACCTAACTATGGCTACACCTTC. This gives the protein CASSQEGGRPNYGYTF.

This clone was seen only a few times. The chain is built from TRBV9 and TRBJ1-6; 8 bases match TRBD1. J was trimmed by 7 bases and V by 4 bases; bases with no gene match: 7. Germline CDR1 reads SGDLS; CDR2 reads YYNGEE. CDR3 length equals 15 residues. The CDR3 here is CASSTGQGGNSPLHF. As DNA, the CDR3 is TGTGCCAGCAGCACTGGACAGGGCGGCAATTCACCCCTCCACTTT.

The gene calls are TRBV5-4 and TRBJ2-5; 10 bases fit TRBD1. In germline, CDR1 is SGHNT, CDR2 YYREEE (reference sequence). J lost 4 bases, V lost 4 bases, and 7 bases had no gene match. The length of the CDR3 is 15 residues. The CDR3 DNA is TGTGCCAGCAGCACCCGACAGGGGGCAGGAGAGACCCAGTACTTC. Its protein product is CASSTRQGAGETQYF.

V and J are TRBV5-1 and TRBJ2-7; possible D gene TRBD2, 5 bases. The germline V and J ends were trimmed by 0 bases and 9 bases, with 13 bases remaining between them. The CDR3 has 13 amino acids. Germline V gives CDR1 SGHRS, CDR2 YFSETQ. CDR3 DNA: TGCGCCAGCAGCTTGGGGAGGCAGGTACGGCAGTACTTC. Protein sequence: CASSLGRQVRQYF.